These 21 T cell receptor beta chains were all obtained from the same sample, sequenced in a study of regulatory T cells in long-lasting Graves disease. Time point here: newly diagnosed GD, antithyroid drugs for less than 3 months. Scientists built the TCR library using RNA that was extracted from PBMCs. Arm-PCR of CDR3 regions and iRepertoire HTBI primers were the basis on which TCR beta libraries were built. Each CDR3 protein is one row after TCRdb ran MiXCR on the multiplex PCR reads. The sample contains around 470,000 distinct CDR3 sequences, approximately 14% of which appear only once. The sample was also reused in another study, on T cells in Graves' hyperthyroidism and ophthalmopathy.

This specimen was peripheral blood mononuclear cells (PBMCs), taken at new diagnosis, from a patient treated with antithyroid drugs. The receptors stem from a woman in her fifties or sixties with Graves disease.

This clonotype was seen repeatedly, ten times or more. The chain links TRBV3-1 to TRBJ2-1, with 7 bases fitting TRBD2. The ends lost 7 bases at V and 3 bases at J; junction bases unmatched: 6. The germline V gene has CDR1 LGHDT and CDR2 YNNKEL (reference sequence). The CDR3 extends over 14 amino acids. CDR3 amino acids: CASNLAGDYNEQFF. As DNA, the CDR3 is TGTGCCAGCAACCTGGCGGGAGACTACAATGAGCAGTTCTTC.

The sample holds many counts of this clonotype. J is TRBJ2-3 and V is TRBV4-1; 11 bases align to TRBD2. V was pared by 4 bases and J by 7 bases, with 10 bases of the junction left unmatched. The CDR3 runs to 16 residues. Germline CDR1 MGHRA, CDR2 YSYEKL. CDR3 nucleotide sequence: TGCGCCAGCAGCCCAATAGCGGGAGGGCCCTCGTATACGCAGTATTTT. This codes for CASSPIAGGPSYTQYF.

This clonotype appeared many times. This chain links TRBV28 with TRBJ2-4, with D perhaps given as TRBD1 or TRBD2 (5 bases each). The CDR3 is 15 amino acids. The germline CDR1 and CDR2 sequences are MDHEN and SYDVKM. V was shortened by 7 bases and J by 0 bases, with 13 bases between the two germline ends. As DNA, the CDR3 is TGTGCCAGCACCACCGACGGGACAGCCAAAAACATTCAGTACTTC. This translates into CASTTDGTAKNIQYF.

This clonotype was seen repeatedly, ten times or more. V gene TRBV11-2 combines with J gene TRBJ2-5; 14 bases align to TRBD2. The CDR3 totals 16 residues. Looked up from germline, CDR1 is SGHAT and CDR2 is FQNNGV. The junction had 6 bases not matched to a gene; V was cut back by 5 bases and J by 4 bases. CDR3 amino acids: CASSTGTSGRGETQYF. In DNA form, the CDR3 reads TGTGCCAGCAGCACCGGGACTAGCGGGAGAGGAGAGACCCAGTACTTC.

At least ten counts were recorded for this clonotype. CDR3 loop: CASSDALAGVGIYEQYF. CDR3 in DNA: TGTGCCAGCAGTGATGCCCTAGCGGGAGTGGGGATTTACGAGCAGTACTTC. The chain recombines TRBV6-1 with TRBJ2-7; 10 positions match TRBD2. The CDR3 totals 17 residues. The ends lost 3 bases at V and 4 bases at J; junction bases unmatched: 12. Germline V CDR1 and CDR2: MNHNS, SASEGT.

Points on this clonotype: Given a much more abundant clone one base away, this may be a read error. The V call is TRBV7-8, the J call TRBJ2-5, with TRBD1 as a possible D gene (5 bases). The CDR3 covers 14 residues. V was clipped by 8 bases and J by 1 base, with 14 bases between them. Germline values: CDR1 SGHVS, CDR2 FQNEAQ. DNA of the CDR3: TGTGCCAGCCACCGACAGAGTACCCAAGAGACCCAGTACTTC. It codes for CASHRQSTQETQYF.

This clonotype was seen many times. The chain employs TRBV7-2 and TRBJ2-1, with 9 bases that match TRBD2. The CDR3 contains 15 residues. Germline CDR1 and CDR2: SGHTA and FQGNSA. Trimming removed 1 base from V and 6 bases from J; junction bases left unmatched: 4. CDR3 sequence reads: CASSLVAGAPNEQFF. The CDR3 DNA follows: TGTGCCAGCAGCTTAGTAGCGGGAGCCCCCAATGAGCAGTTCTTC.

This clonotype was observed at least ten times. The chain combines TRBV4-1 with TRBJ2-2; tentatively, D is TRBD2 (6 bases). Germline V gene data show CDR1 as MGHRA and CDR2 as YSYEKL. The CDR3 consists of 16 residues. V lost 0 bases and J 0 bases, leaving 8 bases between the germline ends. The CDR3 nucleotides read TGCGCCAGCAGCCAAGAAGCGGGTGCGAACACCGGGGAGCTGTTTTTT. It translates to CASSQEAGANTGELFF.

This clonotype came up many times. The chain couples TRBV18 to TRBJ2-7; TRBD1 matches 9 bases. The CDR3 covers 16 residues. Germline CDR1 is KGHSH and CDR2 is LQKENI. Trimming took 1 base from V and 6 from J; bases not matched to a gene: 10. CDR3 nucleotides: TGTGCCAGCTCACCACGGGACAGGGCTCCCCCTCCCGAGCAGTACTTC. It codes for CASSPRDRAPPPEQYF.

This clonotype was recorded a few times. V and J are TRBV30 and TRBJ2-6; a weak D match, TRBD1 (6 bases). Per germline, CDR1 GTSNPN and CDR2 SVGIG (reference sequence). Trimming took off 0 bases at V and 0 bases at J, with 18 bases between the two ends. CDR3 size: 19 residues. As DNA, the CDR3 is TGTGCCTGGAGTGTACGCTGGGGCAGGGGCCCCTCTGGGGCCAACGTCCTGACTTTC. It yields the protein CAWSVRWGRGPSGANVLTF.

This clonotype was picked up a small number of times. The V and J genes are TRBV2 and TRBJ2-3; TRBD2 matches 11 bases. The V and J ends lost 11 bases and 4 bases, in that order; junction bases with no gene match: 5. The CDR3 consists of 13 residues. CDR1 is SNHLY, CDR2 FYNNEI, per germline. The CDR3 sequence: CASSGRSADTQYF. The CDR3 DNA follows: TGTGCCTCTAGCGGGAGGTCGGCAGATACGCAGTATTTT. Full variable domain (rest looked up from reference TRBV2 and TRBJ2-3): EPEVTQTPSHQVTQMGQEVILRCVPISNHLYFYWYRQILGQKVEFLVSFYNNEISEKSEIFDDQFSVERPDGSNFTLKIRSTKLEDSAMYFCASSGRSADTQYFGPGTRLTVL.

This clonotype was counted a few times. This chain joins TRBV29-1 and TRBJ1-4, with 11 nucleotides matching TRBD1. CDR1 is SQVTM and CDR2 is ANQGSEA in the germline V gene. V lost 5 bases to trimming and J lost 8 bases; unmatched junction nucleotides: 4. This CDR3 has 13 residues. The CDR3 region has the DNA TGCAGCGTTACCGGGACAGGGGGGGAAAAACTGTTTTTT. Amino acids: CSVTGTGGEKLFF. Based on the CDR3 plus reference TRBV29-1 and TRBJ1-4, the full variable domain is SAVISQKPSRDICQRGTSLTIQCQVDSQVTMMFWYRQQPGQSLTLIATANQGSEATYESGFVIDKFPISRPNLTFSTLTVSNMSPEDSSIYLCSVTGTGGEKLFFGSGTQLSVL.

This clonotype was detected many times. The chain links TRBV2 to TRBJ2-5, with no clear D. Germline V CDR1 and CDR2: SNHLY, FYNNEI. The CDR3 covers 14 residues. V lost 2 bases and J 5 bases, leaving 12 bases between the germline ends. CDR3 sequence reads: CASSELLQSETQYF. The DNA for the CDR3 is TGTGCCAGCAGTGAATTGTTACAGTCGGAGACCCAGTACTTC.

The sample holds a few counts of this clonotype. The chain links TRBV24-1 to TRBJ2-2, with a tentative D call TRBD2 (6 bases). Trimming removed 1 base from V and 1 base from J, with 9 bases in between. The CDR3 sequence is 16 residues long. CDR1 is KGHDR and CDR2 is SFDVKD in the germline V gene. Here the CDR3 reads CATSDFGSGNTGELFF. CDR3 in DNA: TGTGCCACCAGTGATTTCGGGAGTGGGAACACCGGGGAGCTGTTTTTT.

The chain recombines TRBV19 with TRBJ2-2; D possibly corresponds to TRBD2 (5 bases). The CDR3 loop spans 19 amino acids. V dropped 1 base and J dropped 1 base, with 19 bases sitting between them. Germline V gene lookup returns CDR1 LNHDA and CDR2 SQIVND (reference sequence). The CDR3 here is CASSIVWSGAYRNTGELFF. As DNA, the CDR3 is TGTGCCAGTAGTATAGTGTGGAGCGGAGCGTATAGGAACACCGGGGAGCTGTTTTTT.

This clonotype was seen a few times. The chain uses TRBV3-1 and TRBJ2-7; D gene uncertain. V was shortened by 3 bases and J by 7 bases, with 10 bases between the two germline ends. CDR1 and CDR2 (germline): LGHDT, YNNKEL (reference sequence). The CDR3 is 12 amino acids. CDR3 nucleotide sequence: TGTGCCAGCAGCCATGGTCCTGGGGAGCAGTACTTC. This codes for CASSHGPGEQYF.

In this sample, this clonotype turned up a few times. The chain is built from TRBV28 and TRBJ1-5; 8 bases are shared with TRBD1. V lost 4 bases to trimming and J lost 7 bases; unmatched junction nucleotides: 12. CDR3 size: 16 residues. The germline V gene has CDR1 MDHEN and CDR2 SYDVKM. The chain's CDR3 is CASSSEGTGGRQPQHF. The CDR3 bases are TGTGCCAGCAGTTCCGAAGGGACAGGAGGTCGACAGCCCCAGCATTTT.

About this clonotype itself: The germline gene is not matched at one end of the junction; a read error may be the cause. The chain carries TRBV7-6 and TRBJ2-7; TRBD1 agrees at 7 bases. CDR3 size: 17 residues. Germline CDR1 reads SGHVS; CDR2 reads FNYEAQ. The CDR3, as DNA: TGTGCCGGCAGCACCACGCCTTTTGGGACAGCTTCGTACGAGCAGTACTTC. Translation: CAGSTTPFGTASYEQYF.

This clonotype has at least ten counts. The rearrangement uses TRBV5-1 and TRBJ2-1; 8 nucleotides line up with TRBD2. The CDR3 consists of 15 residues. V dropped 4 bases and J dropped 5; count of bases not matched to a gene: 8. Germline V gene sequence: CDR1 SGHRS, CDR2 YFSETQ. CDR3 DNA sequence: TGCGCCAGCAGCCACACTAGCGGAGGGAACAATGAGCAGTTCTTC. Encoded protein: CASSHTSGGNNEQFF.

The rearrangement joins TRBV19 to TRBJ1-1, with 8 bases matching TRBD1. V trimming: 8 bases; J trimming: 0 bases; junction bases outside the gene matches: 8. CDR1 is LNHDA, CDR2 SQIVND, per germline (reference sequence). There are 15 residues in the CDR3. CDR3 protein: CASHPGQELNTEAFF. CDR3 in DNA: TGTGCCAGTCATCCGGGACAGGAGTTGAACACTGAAGCTTTCTTT.

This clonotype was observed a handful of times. The chain's CDR3 is CASSLFGARETQYF. The CDR3 DNA is TGTGCCAGCAGCTTATTTGGCGCTCGTGAGACCCAGTACTTC. The gene calls are TRBV13 and TRBJ2-5, with D hard to call. This CDR3 has 14 amino acids. The germline V gene has CDR1 PRHDT and CDR2 FYEKMQ (reference sequence). Trimming stripped 2 bases from V and 5 bases from J, with 12 bases between.